Shown below are 8 T cell receptor beta chains from a single sample sequenced in a study of shared T cell receptors in the human thymus (dated by TCRdb to the early 2020s). Library generation was performed with the immunoSEQ multiplex PCR assay. In its TCRdb copy, this immuneACCESS table keeps in-frame sequences only and misses some clones. Where compared with another copy, unresolved V genes explain less than half of these, and the others have no known cause. For this sample the table gives about 660,000 clones, of which approximately 87% were detected only once. The ten largest clones represent roughly 0.0097% of the sample. The same sample was also studied in work on human thymus T cells.

Material: thymocytes. The receptors come from a boy younger than two with a congenital heart defect. Donor details come from another sample of the same person, matched by shared clones.

V and J are TRBV7-9 and TRBJ2-7, with 9 bases lining up with TRBD2. The CDR3 is 16 residues long. V was pared by 1 base and J by 4 bases, with 8 bases of the junction left unmatched. The V gene's germline CDR1 is SEHNR and CDR2 FQNEAQ (reference sequence). In DNA, the CDR3 is TGTGCCAGCAGCTTAGTAAAGGCGGGAGGGCGGTACGAGCAGTACTTC. Its translation: CASSLVKAGGRYEQYF.

The chain has TRBV5-6 and TRBJ2-7; TRBD1 is a possible D gene (5 bases). From germline, CDR1 is SGHDT and CDR2 YYEEEE. Trimming pared 4 bases from V and 5 bases from J, leaving 16 bases between. This CDR3 comprises 14 residues. The CDR3 DNA reads as TGTGCCAGCAGCCCTGACAGAGAGTATGACGAGCAGTACTTC. Encoded protein: CASSPDREYDEQYF.

The rearrangement uses TRBV10-1 and TRBJ2-5; TRBD2 aligns across 7 bases. With 1 base clipped from V and 5 bases from J, the junction kept 13 bases outside the gene matches. The CDR3 sequence is 17 residues long. The V gene's germline CDR1 is WNHNN and CDR2 SYGVQD (reference sequence). The CDR3 region is CASSEFPPSGEVETQYF. Here the CDR3 DNA reads TGCGCCAGCAGTGAGTTTCCCCCTAGCGGAGAGGTGGAGACCCAGTACTTC.

This clone turned up a few times. The V call is TRBV5-6, the J call TRBJ2-3, with 11 bases aligning to TRBD2. Losses at the gene ends were 4 bases for V and 5 bases for J; bases not matched to a gene: 9. Germline V gene data show CDR1 as SGHDT and CDR2 as YYEEEE. The CDR3 consists of 16 residues. CDR3 loop: CASSVGLAVLGDTQYF. For the CDR3, the DNA is TGTGCCAGCAGCGTGGGACTAGCGGTCCTTGGAGATACGCAGTATTTT. Together with reference TRBV5-6 and TRBJ2-3, the CDR3 gives the full variable domain: DAGVTQSPTHLIKTRGQQVTLRCSPKSGHDTVSWYQQALGQGPQFIFQYYEEEERQRGNFPDRFSGHQFPNYSSELNVNALLLGDSALYLCASSVGLAVLGDTQYFGPGTRLTVL.

This CDR3 is CASSQSGTDTQYF. The CDR3 DNA follows: TGTGCCAGCAGCCAAAGCGGGACTGATACGCAGTATTTT. The genes are TRBV7-2 and TRBJ2-3; 7 nucleotides line up with TRBD2. V lost 5 bases to trimming and J lost 6 bases; unmatched junction nucleotides: 5. The CDR3 is 13 residues long. Looked up from germline, CDR1 is SGHTA and CDR2 is FQGNSA.

The chain combines TRBV9 with TRBJ2-1; TRBD2 agrees at 11 bases. Germline trimming cut 4 bases from V and 0 bases from J; bases unmatched to any gene: 15. CDR1 and CDR2 (germline): SGDLS, YYNGEE. The CDR3 covers 20 residues. The CDR3 DNA is TGTGCCAGCAGCACCCGGGTAGCGGGAGGGCTCACCCGCTCCTACAATGAGCAGTTCTTC. This encodes CASSTRVAGGLTRSYNEQFF.

J is TRBJ2-7 and V is TRBV5-1; 11 positions agree with TRBD2. CDR1 and CDR2 (germline): SGHRS, YFSETQ. This CDR3 has 16 amino acids. The V segment lost 4 bases and the J segment 2 bases; nucleotides outside the gene matches: 8. The CDR3 reads CASSKPTSGVPYEQYF. CDR3 DNA sequence: TGCGCCAGCAGCAAACCGACTAGCGGGGTCCCCTACGAGCAGTACTTC.

V is TRBV27 and J is TRBJ2-7, with TRBD2 identical over 11 bases. From germline, CDR1 is MNHEY and CDR2 SMNVEV (reference sequence). The CDR3 runs to 14 residues. V lost 8 bases and J lost 5; bases outside the gene matches: 8. The CDR3 here is CASGPGTSGHEQYF. In nucleotides, the CDR3 is TGTGCCAGCGGTCCCGGGACTAGCGGCCACGAGCAGTACTTC.